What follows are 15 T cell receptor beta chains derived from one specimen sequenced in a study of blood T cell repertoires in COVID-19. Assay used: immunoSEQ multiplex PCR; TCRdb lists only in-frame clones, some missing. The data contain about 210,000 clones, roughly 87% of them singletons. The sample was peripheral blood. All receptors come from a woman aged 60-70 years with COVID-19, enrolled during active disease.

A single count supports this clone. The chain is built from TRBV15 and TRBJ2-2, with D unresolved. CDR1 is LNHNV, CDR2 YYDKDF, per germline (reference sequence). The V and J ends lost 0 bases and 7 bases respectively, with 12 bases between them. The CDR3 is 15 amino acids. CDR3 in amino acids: CATSRDQGRVGELFF. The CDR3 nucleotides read TGTGCCACCAGCAGAGATCAAGGTCGGGTCGGGGAGCTGTTTTTT.

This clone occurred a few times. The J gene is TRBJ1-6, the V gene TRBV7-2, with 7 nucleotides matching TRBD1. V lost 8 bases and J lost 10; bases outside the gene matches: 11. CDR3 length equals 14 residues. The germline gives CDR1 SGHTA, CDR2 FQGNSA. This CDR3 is CASVNRGRGSPLHF. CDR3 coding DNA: TGTGCCAGCGTGAACAGGGGAAGAGGGTCACCCCTCCACTTT.

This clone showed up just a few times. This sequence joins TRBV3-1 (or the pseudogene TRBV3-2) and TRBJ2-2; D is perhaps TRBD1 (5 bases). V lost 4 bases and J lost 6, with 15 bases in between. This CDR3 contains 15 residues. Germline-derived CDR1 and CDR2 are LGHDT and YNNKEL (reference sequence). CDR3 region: CASSPTDTGSGELFF. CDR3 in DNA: TGTGCCAGCAGCCCTACCGATACAGGTTCCGGGGAGCTGTTTTTT.

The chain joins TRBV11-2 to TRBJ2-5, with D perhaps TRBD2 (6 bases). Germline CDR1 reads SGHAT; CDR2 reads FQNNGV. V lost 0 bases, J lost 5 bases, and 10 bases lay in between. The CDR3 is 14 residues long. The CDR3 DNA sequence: TGTGCCAGCAGCTTAGACGGGAGTGGGGAGACCCAGTACTTC. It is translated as CASSLDGSGETQYF.

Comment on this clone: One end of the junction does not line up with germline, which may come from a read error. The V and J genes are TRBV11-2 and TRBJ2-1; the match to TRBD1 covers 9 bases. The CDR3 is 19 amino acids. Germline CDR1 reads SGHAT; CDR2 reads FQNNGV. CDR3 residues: CASSLDHFGQGRLNNEQFF. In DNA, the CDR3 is TGTGCCAGCAGCCTAGATCATTTCGGACAGGGGCGGTTGAACAATGAGCAGTTCTTC.

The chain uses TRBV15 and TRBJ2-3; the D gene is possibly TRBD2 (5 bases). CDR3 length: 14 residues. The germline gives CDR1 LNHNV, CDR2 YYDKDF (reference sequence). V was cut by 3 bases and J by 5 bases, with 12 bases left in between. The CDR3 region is CATSSSGKLDTQYF. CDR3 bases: TGTGCCACCAGCAGTTCCGGGAAGTTAGATACGCAGTATTTT.

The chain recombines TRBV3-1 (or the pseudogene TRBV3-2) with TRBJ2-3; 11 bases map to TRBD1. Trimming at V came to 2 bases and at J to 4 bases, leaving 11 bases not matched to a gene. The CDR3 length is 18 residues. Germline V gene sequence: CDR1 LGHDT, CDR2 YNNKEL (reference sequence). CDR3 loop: CASSQYPGGQGAADTQYF. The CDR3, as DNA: TGTGCCAGCAGCCAATATCCCGGAGGACAGGGGGCGGCAGATACGCAGTATTTT.

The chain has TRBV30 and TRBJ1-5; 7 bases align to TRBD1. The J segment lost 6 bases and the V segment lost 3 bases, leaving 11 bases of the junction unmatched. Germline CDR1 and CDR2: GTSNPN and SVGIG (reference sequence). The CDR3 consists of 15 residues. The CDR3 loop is CAWSPTRGRSQPQHF. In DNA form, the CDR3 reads TGTGCCTGGAGCCCGACGAGGGGGCGCAGTCAGCCCCAGCATTTT.

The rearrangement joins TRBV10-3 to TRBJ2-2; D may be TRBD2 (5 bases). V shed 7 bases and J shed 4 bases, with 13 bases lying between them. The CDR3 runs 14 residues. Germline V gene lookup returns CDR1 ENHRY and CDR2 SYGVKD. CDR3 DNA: TGTGCCATCACCAGGACGGGGAGCACCGGGGAGCTGTTTTTT. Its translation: CAITRTGSTGELFF.

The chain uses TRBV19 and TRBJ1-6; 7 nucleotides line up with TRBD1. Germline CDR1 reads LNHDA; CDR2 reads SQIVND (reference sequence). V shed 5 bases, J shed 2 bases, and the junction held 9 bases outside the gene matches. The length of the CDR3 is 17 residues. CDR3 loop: CASSFGYRGTYNSPLHF. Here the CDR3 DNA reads TGTGCCAGTAGTTTCGGATACAGGGGAACCTATAATTCACCCCTCCACTTT.

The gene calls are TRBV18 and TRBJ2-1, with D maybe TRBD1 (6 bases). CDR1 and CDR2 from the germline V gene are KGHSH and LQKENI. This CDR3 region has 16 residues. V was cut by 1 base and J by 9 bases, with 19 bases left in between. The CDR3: CASSPLGQGSQSEQFF. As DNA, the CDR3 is TGTGCCAGCTCACCACTAGGGCAGGGGTCACAAAGTGAGCAGTTCTTC. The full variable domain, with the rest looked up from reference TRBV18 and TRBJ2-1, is NAGVMQNPRHLVRRRGQEARLRCSPMKGHSHVYWYRQLPEEGLKFMVYLQKENIIDESGMPKERFSAEFPKEGPSILRIQQVVRGDSAAYFCASSPLGQGSQSEQFFGPGTRLTVL.

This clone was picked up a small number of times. The CDR3 protein is CASSQEGAGNEKLFF. CDR3 DNA sequence: TGTGCCAGCAGCCAAGAGGGAGCGGGTAATGAAAAACTGTTTTTT. The chain has TRBV4-2 and TRBJ1-4; D gene uncertain. Between the trimmed V and J ends, which lost 0 bases and 4 bases, there was a span of 9 bases. The CDR3 is 15 residues long. Germline CDR1 reads LGHNA; CDR2 reads YNFKEQ.

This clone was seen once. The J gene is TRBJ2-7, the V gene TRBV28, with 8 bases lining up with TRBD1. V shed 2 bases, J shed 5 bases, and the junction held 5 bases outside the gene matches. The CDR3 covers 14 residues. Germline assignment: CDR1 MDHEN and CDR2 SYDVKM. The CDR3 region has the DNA TGTGCCAGCAGTTTACAGGGGGCGCGGAACGAGCAGTACTTC. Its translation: CASSLQGARNEQYF.

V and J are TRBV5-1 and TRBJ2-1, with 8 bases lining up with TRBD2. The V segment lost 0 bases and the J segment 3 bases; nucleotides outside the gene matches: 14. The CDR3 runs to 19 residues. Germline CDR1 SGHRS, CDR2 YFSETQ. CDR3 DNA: TGCGCCAGCAGCTTGGCAGAAGGGACTAGGTTTTCCGGCTACAATGAGCAGTTCTTC. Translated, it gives CASSLAEGTRFSGYNEQFF.

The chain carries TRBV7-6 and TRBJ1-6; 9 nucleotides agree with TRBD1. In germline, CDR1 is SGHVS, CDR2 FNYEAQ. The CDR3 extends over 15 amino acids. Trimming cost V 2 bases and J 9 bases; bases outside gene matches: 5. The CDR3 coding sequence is TGTGCCAGCAGCTTATCACAGGGGGCGCTTTCACCCCTCCACTTT. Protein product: CASSLSQGALSPLHF.